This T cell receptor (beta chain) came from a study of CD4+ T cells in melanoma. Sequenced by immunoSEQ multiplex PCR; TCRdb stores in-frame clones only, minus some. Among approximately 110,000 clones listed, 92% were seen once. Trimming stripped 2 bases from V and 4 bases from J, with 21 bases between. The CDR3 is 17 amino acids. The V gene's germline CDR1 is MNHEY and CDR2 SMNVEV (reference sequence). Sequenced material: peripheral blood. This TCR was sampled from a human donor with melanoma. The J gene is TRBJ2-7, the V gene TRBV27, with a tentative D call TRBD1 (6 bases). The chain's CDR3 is CASSLVFQTGNFYEQYF. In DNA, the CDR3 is TGTGCCAGCAGTTTAGTATTCCAGACAGGAAATTTTTACGAGCAGTACTTC.